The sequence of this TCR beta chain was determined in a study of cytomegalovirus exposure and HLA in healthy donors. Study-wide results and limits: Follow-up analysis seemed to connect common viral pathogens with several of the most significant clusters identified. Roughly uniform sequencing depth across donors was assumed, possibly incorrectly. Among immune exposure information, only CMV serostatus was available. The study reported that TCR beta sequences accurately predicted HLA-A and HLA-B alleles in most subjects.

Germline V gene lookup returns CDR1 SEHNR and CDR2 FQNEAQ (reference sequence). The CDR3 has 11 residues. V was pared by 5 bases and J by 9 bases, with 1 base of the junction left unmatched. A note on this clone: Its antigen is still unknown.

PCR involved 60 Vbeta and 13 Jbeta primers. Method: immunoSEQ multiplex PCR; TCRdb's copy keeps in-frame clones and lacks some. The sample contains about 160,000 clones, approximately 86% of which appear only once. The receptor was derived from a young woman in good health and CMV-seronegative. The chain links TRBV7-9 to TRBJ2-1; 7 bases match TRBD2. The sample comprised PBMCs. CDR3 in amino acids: CASSRLAEQFF. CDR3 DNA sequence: TGTGCCAGCAGCCGACTAGCTGAGCAGTTCTTC.